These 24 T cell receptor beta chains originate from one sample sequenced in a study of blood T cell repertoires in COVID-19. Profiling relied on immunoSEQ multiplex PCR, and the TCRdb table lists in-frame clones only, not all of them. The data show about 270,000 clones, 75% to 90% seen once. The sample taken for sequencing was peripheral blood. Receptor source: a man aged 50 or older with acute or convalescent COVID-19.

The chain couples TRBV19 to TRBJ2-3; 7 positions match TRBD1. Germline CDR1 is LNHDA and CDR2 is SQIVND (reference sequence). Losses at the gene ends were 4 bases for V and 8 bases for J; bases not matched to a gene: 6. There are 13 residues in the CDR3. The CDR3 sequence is CASSRDSEGTQYF. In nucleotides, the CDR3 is TGTGCCAGTAGTAGGGACAGCGAAGGTACGCAGTATTTT.

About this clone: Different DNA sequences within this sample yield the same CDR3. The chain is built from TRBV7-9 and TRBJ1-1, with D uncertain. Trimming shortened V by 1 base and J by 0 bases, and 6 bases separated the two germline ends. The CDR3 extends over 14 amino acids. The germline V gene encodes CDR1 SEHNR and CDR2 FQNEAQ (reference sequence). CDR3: CASSLGQVNTEAFF. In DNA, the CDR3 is TGTGCCAGCAGCTTAGGCCAGGTGAACACTGAAGCTTTCTTT.

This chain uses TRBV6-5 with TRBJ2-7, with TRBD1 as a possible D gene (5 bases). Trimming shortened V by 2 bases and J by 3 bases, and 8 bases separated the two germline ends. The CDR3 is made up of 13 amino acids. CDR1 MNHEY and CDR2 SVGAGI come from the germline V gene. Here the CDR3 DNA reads TGTGCCAGCAGTTACCTTCAGGGCTACGAGCAGTACTTC. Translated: CASSYLQGYEQYF.

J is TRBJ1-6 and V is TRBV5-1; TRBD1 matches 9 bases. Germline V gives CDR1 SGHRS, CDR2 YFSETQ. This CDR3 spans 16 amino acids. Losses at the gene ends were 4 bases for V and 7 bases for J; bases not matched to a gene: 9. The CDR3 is CASSRETGGGNSPLHF. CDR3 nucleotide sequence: TGCGCCAGCAGCCGTGAGACAGGGGGAGGAAATTCACCCCTCCACTTT.

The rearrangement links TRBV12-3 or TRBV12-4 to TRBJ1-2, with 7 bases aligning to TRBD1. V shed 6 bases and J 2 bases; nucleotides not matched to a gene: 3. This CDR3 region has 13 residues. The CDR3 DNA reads TGTGCCAGCAGGGCAGGGGGGAACTATGGCTACACCTTC. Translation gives CASRAGGNYGYTF.

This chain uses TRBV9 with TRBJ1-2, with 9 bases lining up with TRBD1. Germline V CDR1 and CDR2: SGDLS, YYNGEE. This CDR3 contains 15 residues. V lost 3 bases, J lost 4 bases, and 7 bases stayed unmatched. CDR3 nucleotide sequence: TGTGCCAGCAGCGCGGACAGGGGAGGTGGCTATGGCTACACCTTC. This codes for CASSADRGGGYGYTF.

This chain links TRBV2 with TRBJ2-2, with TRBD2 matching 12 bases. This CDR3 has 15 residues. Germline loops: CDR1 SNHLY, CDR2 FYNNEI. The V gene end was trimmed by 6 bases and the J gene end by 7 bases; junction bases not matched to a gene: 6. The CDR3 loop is CASRLAGGAGGELFF. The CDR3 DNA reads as TGTGCCAGCAGGCTAGCGGGGGGGGCGGGCGGGGAGCTGTTTTTT.

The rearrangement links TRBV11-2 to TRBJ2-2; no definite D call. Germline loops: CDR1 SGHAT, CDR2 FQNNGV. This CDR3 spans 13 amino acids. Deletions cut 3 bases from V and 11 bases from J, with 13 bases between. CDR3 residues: CASSLYPGAELFF. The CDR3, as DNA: TGTGCCAGCAGCTTGTACCCGGGTGCTGAGCTGTTTTTT.

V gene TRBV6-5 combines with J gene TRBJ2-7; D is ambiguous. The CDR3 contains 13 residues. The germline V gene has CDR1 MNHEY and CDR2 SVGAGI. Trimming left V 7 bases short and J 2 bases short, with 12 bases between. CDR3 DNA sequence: TGTGCCAGCACCGGAGCCGCGACCTACGAGCAGTACTTC. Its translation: CASTGAATYEQYF.

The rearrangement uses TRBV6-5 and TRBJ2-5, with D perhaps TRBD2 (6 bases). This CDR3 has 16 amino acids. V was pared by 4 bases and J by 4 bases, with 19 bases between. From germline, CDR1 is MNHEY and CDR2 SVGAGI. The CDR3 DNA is TGTGCCAGCAGTTCCGGGAGTGGGGGAAGGCGAGAGACCCAGTACTTC. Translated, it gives CASSSGSGGRRETQYF.

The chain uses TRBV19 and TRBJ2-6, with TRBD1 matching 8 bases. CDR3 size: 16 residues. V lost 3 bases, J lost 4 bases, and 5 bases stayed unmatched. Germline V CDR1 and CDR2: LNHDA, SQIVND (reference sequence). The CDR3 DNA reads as TGTGCCAGTAGTATGCAGGGGGCGGAGGGGGCCAACGTCCTGACTTTC. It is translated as CASSMQGAEGANVLTF.

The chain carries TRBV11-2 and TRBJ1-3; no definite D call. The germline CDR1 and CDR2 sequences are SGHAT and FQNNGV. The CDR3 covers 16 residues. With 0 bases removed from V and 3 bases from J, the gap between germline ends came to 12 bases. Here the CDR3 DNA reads TGTGCCAGCAGCTTAGAAACGGGGATTTTTGGAAACACCATATATTTT. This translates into CASSLETGIFGNTIYF.

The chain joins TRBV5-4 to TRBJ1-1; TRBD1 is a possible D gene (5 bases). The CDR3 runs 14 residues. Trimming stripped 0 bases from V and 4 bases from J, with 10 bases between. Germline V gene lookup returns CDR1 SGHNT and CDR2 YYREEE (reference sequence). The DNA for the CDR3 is TGTGCCAGCAGCTTGGCCGGTAGGGGCACTGAAGCTTTCTTT. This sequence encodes CASSLAGRGTEAFF.

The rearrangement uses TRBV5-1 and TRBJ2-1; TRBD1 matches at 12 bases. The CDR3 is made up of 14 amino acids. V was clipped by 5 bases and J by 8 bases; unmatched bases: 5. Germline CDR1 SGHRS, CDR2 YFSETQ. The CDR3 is CASRAGTGGDEQFF. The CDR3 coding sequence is TGCGCCAGCAGGGCCGGGACAGGGGGCGATGAGCAGTTCTTC.

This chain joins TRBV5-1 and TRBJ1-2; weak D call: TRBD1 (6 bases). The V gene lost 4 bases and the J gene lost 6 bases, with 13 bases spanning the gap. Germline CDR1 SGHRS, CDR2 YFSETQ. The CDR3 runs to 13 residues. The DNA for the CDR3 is TGCGCCAGCAGCATAGATTACAGGGATGGCTACACCTTC. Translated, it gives CASSIDYRDGYTF.

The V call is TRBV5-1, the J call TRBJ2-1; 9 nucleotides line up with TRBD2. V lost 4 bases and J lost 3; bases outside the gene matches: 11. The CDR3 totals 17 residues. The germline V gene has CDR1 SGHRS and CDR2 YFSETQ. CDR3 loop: CASSRGGGAGSYNEQFF. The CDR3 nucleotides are TGCGCCAGCAGCCGCGGGGGGGGAGCGGGCAGCTACAATGAGCAGTTCTTC.

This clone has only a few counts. CDR3 amino acids: CASSLITGTEAFF. The CDR3, as DNA: TGTGCCAGCAGCTTAATTACAGGGACTGAAGCTTTCTTT. The V gene is TRBV5-6, the J gene TRBJ1-1, with D possibly being TRBD1 (6 bases). With 2 bases removed from V and 5 bases from J, the gap between germline ends came to 10 bases. The CDR3 sequence is 13 residues long. CDR1 SGHDT and CDR2 YYEEEE come from the germline V gene.

CDR3: CASSRTSGGADGQFF. DNA for the CDR3: TGCGCCAGCAGCCGTACTAGCGGGGGGGCCGATGGTCAGTTCTTC. The genes are TRBV5-1 and TRBJ2-1, with 13 positions matching TRBD2. The CDR3 length is 15 residues. Germline loops: CDR1 SGHRS, CDR2 YFSETQ. The J segment lost 13 bases and the V segment lost 4 bases, leaving 11 bases of the junction unmatched.

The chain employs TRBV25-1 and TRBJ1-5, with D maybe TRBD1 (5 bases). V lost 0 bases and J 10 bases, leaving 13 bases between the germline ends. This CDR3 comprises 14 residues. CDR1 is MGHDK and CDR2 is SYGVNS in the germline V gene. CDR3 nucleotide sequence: TGTGCCAGCAGTGAATACCAGGGCCGTGGACCCCAGCATTTT. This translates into CASSEYQGRGPQHF.

The CDR3 loop reads CASSLMDSEYNEQFF. The CDR3 DNA sequence: TGTGCCAGCAGCTTAATGGACAGTGAGTACAATGAGCAGTTCTTC. V is TRBV11-2 and J is TRBJ2-1; D possibly corresponds to TRBD1 (6 bases). Per germline, CDR1 SGHAT and CDR2 FQNNGV. Trimming took 2 bases from V and 4 from J, leaving 12 bases between them. CDR3 length: 15 amino acids.

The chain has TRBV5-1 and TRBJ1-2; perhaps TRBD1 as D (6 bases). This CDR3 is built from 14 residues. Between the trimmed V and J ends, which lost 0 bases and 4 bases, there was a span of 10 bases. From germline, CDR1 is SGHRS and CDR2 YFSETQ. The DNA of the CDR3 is TGCGCCAGCAGCTTGGAGGGACATAGCTATGGCTACACCTTC. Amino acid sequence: CASSLEGHSYGYTF.

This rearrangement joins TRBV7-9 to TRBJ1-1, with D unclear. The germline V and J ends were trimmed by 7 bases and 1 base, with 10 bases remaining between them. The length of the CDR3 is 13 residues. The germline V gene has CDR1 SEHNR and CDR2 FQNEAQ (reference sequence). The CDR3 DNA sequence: TGTGCCAGCACCTCTTCCCCGAACACTGAAGCTTTCTTT. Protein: CASTSSPNTEAFF.

CDR3 residues: CASSPRGVKNTGELFF. DNA for the CDR3: TGTGCCAGCAGCCCCCGGGGGGTAAAGAACACCGGGGAGCTGTTTTTT. V is TRBV7-3 and J is TRBJ2-2; 7 nucleotides agree with TRBD2. The CDR3 loop spans 16 amino acids. Germline trimming cut 5 bases from V and 1 base from J; bases unmatched to any gene: 7. The germline gives CDR1 SGHTA, CDR2 FQGTGA.

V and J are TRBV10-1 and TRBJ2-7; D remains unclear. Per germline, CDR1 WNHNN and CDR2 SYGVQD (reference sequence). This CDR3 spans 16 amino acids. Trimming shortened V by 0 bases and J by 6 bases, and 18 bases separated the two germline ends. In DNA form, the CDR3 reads TGCGCCAGCAGTGAGTCTAAAGGTAATGACGGCGGCGAGCAGTACTTC. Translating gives CASSESKGNDGGEQYF.